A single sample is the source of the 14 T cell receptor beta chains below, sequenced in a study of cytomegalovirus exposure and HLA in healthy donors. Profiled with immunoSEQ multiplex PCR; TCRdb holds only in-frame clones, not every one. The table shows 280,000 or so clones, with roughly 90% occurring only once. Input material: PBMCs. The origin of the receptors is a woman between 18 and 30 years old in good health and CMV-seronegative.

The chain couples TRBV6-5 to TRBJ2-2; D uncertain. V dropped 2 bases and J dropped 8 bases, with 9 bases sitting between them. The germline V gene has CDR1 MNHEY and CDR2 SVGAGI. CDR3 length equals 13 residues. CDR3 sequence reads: CASSYRERGELFF. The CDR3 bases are TGTGCCAGCAGTTACCGAGAGAGAGGGGAGCTGTTTTTT.

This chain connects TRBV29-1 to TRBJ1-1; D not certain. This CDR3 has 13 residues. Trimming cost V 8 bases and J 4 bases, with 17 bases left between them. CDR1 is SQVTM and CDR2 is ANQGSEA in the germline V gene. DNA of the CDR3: TGCAGCTTCTCGCTCGGATCGGGCACTGAAGCTTTCTTT. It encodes CSFSLGSGTEAFF.

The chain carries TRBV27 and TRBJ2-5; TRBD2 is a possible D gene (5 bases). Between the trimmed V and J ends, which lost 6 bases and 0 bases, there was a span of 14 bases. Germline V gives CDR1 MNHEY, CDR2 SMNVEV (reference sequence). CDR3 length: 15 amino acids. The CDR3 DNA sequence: TGTGCCAGCAGGACTCGGCGGGCGGACCAAGAGACCCAGTACTTC. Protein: CASRTRRADQETQYF.

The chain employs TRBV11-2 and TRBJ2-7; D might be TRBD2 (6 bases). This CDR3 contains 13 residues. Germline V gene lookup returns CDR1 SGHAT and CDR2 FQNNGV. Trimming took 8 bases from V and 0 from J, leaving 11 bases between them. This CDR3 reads CASRDFISYEQYF. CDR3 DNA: TGTGCCAGCCGGGACTTCATCTCCTACGAGCAGTACTTC.

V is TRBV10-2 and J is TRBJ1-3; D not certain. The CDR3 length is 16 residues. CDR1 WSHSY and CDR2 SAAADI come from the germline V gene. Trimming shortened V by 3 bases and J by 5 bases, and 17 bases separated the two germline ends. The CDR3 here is CASSETEGMRRNTIYF. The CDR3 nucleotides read TGCGCCAGCAGTGAAACCGAGGGAATGCGGCGAAACACCATATATTTT.

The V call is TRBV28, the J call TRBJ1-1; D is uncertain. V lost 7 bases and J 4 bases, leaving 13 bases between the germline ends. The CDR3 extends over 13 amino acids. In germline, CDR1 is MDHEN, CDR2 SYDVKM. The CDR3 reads CASKVEEATEAFF. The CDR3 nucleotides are TGTGCCAGCAAGGTCGAAGAGGCCACTGAAGCTTTCTTT.

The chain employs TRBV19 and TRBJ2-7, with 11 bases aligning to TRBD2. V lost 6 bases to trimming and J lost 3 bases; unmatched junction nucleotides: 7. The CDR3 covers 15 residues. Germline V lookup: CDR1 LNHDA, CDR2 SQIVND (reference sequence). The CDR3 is CASSATSGSGYEQYF. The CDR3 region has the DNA TGTGCCAGTAGCGCAACTAGCGGGAGCGGCTACGAGCAGTACTTC.

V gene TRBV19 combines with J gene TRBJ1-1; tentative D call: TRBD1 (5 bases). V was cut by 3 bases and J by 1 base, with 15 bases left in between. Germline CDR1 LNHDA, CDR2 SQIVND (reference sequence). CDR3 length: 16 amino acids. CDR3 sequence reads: CASSMPPGSRNTEAFF. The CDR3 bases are TGTGCCAGTAGTATGCCGCCAGGGTCCCGGAACACTGAAGCTTTCTTT.

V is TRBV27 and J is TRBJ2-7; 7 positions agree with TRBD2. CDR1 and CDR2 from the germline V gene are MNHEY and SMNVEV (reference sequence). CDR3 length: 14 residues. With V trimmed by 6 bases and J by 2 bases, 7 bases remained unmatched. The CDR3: CASSPTSTPYEQYF. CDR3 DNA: TGTGCCAGCAGCCCGACTAGCACCCCCTACGAGCAGTACTTC.

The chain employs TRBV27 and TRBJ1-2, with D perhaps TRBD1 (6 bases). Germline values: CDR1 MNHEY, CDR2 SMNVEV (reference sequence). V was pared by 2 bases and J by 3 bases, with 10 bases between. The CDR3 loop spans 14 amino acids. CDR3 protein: CASSLRGAHYGYTF. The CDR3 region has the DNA TGTGCCAGCAGTTTACGGGGGGCCCACTATGGCTACACCTTC.

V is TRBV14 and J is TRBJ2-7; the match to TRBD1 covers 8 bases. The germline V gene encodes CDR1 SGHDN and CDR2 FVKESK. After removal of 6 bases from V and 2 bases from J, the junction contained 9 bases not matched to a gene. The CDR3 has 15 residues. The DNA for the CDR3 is TGTGCCAGCAGTCTGATGACAGGGGATCCCTACGAGCAGTACTTC. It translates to CASSLMTGDPYEQYF.

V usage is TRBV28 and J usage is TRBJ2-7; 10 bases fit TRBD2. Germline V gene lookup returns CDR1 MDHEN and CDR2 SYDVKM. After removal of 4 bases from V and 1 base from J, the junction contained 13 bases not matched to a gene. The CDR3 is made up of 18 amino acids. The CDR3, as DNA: TGTGCCAGCAGTTCTTGGACTAGCGGCCTACCAAGATCCTACGAGCAGTACTTC. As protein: CASSSWTSGLPRSYEQYF.

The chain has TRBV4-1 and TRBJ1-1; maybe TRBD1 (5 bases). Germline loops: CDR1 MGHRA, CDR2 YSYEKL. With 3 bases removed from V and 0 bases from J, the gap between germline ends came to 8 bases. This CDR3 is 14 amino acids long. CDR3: CASSHGTLNTEAFF. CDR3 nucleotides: TGCGCCAGCAGCCACGGGACTTTGAACACTGAAGCTTTCTTT.

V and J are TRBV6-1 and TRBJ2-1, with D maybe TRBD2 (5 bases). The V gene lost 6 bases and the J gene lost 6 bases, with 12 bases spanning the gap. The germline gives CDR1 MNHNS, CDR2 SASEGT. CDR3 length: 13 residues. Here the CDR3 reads CASRLVSGNEQFF. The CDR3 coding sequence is TGTGCCAGCAGACTAGTAAGTGGCAATGAGCAGTTCTTC.